This T cell receptor beta chain was profiled in a study of blood T cell repertoires in COVID-19. Study in general: T cells, B-cell-depleted T cells, or PBMCs provided the cDNA or gDNA that served as material.

This CDR3 contains 14 residues. Germline CDR1 and CDR2: SEHNR and FQNEAQ (reference sequence). With V trimmed by 5 bases and J by 1 base, 4 bases remained unmatched. Repertoires were generated with immunoSEQ multiplex PCR, while TCRdb's copy carries only in-frame clones and drops some. The sample holds a few hundred thousand clones; approximately 87% are singletons and the top ten take 4.6%. The source of this sequence is a man aged 55 to 70 who had recovered from COVID-19. This chain connects TRBV7-9 to TRBJ2-7; 8 bases map to TRBD1. The sequenced sample was peripheral blood. The CDR3 is CASSPGGGSYEQYF. Here the CDR3 DNA reads TGTGCCAGCAGCCCAGGGGGCGGTTCCTACGAGCAGTACTTC.